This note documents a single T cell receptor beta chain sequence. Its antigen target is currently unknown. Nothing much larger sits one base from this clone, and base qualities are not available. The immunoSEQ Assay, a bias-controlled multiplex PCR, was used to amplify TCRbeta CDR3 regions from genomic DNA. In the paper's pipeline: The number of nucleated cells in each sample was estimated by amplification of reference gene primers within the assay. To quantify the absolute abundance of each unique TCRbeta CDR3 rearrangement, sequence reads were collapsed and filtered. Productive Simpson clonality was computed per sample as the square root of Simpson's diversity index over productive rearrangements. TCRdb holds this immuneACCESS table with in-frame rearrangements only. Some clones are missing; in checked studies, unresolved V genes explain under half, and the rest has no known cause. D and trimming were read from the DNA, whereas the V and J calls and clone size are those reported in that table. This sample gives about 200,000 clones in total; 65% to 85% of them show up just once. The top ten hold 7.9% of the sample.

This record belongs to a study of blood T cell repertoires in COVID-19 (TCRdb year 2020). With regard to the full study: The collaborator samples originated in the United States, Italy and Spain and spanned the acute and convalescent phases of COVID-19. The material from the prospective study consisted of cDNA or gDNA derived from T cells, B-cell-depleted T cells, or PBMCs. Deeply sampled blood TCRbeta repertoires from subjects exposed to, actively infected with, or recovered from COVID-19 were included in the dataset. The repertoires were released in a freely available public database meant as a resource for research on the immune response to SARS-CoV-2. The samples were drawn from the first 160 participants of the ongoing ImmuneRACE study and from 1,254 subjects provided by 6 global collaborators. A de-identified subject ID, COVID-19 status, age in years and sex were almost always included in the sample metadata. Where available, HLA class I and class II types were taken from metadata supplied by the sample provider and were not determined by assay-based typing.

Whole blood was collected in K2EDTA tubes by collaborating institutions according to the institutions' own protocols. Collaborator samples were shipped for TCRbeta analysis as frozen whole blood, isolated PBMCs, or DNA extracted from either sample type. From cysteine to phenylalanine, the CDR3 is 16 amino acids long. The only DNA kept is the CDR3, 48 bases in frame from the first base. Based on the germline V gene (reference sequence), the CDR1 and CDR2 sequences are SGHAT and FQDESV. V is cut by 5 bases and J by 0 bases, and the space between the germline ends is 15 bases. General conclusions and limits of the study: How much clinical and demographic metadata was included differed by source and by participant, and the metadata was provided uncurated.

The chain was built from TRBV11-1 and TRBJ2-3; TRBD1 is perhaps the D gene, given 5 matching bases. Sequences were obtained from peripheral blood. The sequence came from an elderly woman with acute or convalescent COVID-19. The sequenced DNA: TGTGCCAGCAGCGATAGGTGGCGGACAAGCACAGATACGCAGTATTTT. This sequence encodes CASSDRWRTSTDTQYF.